One and the same sample provided the 14 T cell receptor beta chains below, sequenced in a study of long-term antiretroviral therapy in people with HIV. A v3.0 immunoSEQ assay was performed at survey level. Here immunoSEQ multiplex PCR was the method, and the copy in TCRdb shows in-frame clones only, minus some. The data contain some 24,000 clones, around 84% of them singletons. Source: unsorted PBMCs, taken 4.4 years after starting antiretroviral therapy. The receptor set was obtained from a man aged 25-45 years with HIV.

J is TRBJ1-1 and V is TRBV7-9; TRBD1 might be the D (5 bases). CDR1 is SEHNR, CDR2 FQNEAQ, per germline (reference sequence). V was trimmed by 5 bases and J by 0 bases, leaving 16 bases between them. The CDR3 length is 16 residues. CDR3 amino acids: CASSATRGLLNTEAFF. The CDR3 DNA reads TGTGCCAGCAGCGCCACTAGGGGACTGCTGAACACTGAAGCTTTCTTT.

This chain links TRBV5-4 with TRBJ2-7, with no clear D. Trimming took off 3 bases at V and 0 bases at J, with 4 bases between the two ends. Germline CDR1 reads SGHNT; CDR2 reads YYREEE (reference sequence). This CDR3 has 12 amino acids. CDR3 region: CASSWGSYEQYF. The CDR3 DNA follows: TGTGCCAGCAGCTGGGGCTCCTACGAGCAGTACTTC.

This rearrangement joins TRBV6-5 to TRBJ1-1, with D uncertain. The V gene's germline CDR1 is MNHEY and CDR2 SVGAGI. The CDR3 has 13 residues. Trimming pared 2 bases from V and 7 bases from J, leaving 11 bases between. CDR3 sequence (DNA): TGTGCCAGCAGTTACGTCGCCCGTGGTGAAGCTTTCTTT. Amino acid sequence: CASSYVARGEAFF.

This chain connects TRBV5-4 to TRBJ2-5; tentatively, D is TRBD2 (7 bases). Trimming removed 5 bases at V and 1 base at J, with 12 bases between. CDR3 length: 14 amino acids. CDR1 SGHNT and CDR2 YYREEE come from the germline V gene (reference sequence). CDR3 in amino acids: CASSRGGTQETQYF. Here the CDR3 DNA reads TGTGCCAGCAGTAGGGGGGGCACCCAAGAGACCCAGTACTTC.

The rearrangement links TRBV18 to TRBJ1-1; D not certain. V lost 3 bases and J lost 1, with 12 bases in between. Germline V gene lookup returns CDR1 KGHSH and CDR2 LQKENI. The CDR3 covers 15 residues. This CDR3 reads CASSPNQNQNTEAFF. CDR3 in DNA: TGTGCCAGCTCACCGAACCAAAATCAGAACACTGAAGCTTTCTTT.

The chain employs TRBV7-9 and TRBJ2-3; unclear D gene. Germline V gives CDR1 SEHNR, CDR2 FQNEAQ (reference sequence). The V and J ends lost 4 bases and 4 bases respectively, with 9 bases between them. This CDR3 region has 13 residues. In DNA, the CDR3 is TGTGCCAGCAGCTCCCAAAGGGCAGATACGCAGTATTTT. Translating it yields CASSSQRADTQYF.

This clone appeared a few times. The chain couples TRBV7-8 to TRBJ1-5; 12 nucleotides match TRBD1. Germline V gene data show CDR1 as SGHVS and CDR2 as FQNEAQ. CDR3 size: 16 residues. Unmatched junction bases numbered 9, after V lost 5 bases and J lost 7 bases. CDR3 sequence reads: CASSPGQGAREQPQHF. CDR3 bases: TGTGCCAGCAGCCCGGGACAGGGGGCGCGGGAACAGCCCCAGCATTTT.

This chain joins TRBV6-1 and TRBJ2-3, with D tentatively TRBD2 (6 bases). The CDR3 sequence is 15 residues long. With 5 bases removed from V and 1 base from J, the gap between germline ends came to 13 bases. Germline V gene data show CDR1 as MNHNS and CDR2 as SASEGT. The CDR3 loop is CASSTGGLRTDTQYF. DNA of the CDR3: TGTGCCAGCAGTACCGGGGGACTTCGCACAGATACGCAGTATTTT.

The rearrangement uses TRBV5-6 and TRBJ1-1, with D hard to call. The V end lost 0 bases, the J end lost 7 bases, and 7 bases lay between the germline ends. Germline V gene data show CDR1 as SGHDT and CDR2 as YYEEEE. This CDR3 region has 12 residues. The CDR3 spells CASSLGRFEAFF. The CDR3 nucleotides read TGTGCCAGCAGCTTGGGGCGCTTTGAAGCTTTCTTT.

This clone was detected once. The chain combines TRBV4-3 with TRBJ1-4; D is ambiguous. The V and J ends lost 0 bases and 0 bases respectively, with 5 bases between them. The length of the CDR3 is 15 residues. Germline assignment: CDR1 LGHNA and CDR2 YSLEER. The CDR3: CASSQDGATNEKLFF. The DNA of the CDR3 is TGCGCCAGCAGCCAAGATGGGGCAACTAATGAAAAACTGTTTTTT.

The chain uses TRBV7-9 and TRBJ2-1; D may correspond to TRBD1 or TRBD2 (6 bases each). V lost 6 bases and J 6 bases, leaving 18 bases between the germline ends. This CDR3 spans 15 amino acids. Germline V gives CDR1 SEHNR, CDR2 FQNEAQ (reference sequence). The CDR3 reads CASSLQGRGGNEQFF. CDR3 nucleotide sequence: TGTGCCAGCAGTCTACAGGGACGGGGAGGCAATGAGCAGTTCTTC.

The chain recombines TRBV27 with TRBJ1-2; 8 nucleotides agree with TRBD1. The J segment lost 3 bases and the V segment lost 5 bases, leaving 11 bases of the junction unmatched. Germline V CDR1 and CDR2: MNHEY, SMNVEV (reference sequence). The CDR3 contains 16 residues. The CDR3: CASSPSTGEEDYGYTF. The CDR3 nucleotides read TGTGCCAGCAGTCCCTCGACAGGGGAGGAGGACTATGGCTACACCTTC.

This chain's CDR3 is CASSPAGEGDATNEKLFF. CDR3 DNA: TGTGCCAGCTCACCGGCGGGGGAAGGGGATGCAACTAATGAAAAACTGTTTTTT. The chain recombines TRBV18 with TRBJ1-4; perhaps TRBD1 as D (5 bases). Trimming pared 3 bases from V and 0 bases from J, leaving 17 bases between. The CDR3 runs 18 residues. Germline values: CDR1 KGHSH, CDR2 LQKENI. The full variable domain, rest sourced from reference TRBV18 and TRBJ1-4, is NAGVMQNPRHLVRRRGQEARLRCSPMKGHSHVYWYRQLPEEGLKFMVYLQKENIIDESGMPKERFSAEFPKEGPSILRIQQVVRGDSAAYFCASSPAGEGDATNEKLFFGSGTQLSVL.

The chain employs TRBV2 and TRBJ2-7; no definite D call. V was clipped by 2 bases and J by 2 bases, with 13 bases between them. This CDR3 comprises 15 residues. The germline gives CDR1 SNHLY, CDR2 FYNNEI. CDR3 loop: CASSERFGTTYEQYF. In DNA form, the CDR3 reads TGTGCCAGCAGTGAACGTTTTGGCACCACCTACGAGCAGTACTTC.